This T cell receptor (beta chain) was captured in a study of tumor and adjacent non-tumor tissue in lung cancer. The library came from three nested PCR rounds adapted from ARM-PCR protocols. From the multiplex PCR reads, TCRdb called clonotypes with MiXCR, one entry per CDR3 protein. The sample lists over 100,000 distinct CDR3 sequences, about 65% occurring once. Germline V CDR1 and CDR2: DFQATT, SNEGSKA (reference sequence). The CDR3 runs 12 residues. The template was RNA from unsorted bulk tissue. This non-tumor lung sample came from over 3 cm beyond the tumor edge. Comments on this clonotype: A much larger clone lies one base from this, so it may be a read error.

The source is a man aged 60 to 75 with non-small cell lung cancer. Material for sequencing was distant non-tumor lung tissue. This rearrangement joins TRBV20-1 to TRBJ2-1; D not certain. CDR3 in DNA: TGCAGTGTGGGTCAGAAGGTAAATGAGCAGTCCTTC. Its translation: CSVGQKVNEQSF.